One sample yielded the 20 T cell receptor beta chains listed below, sequenced in a study of CD8 T cells in Susac syndrome. Reverse transcription of roughly 0.45 to 1 ug RNA was performed with random hexamers. MiXCR, run by TCRdb on the immunoSEQ multiplex PCR reads, gives a single entry per CDR3 protein. In the table there are 300,000 or so distinct CDR3 sequences, about 91% of which are singletons. Sequencing used CD4+ T cells from PBMCs. These receptors all stem from a human donor with multiple sclerosis.

The chain is built from TRBV29-1 and TRBJ2-2; perhaps TRBD1 as D (6 bases). CDR1 SQVTM and CDR2 ANQGSEA come from the germline V gene. The CDR3 is made up of 13 amino acids. V was cut by 4 bases and J by 9 bases, with 15 bases left in between. CDR3 in DNA: TGCAGCGTTGGAGGGGGATTTGGCCGGGAGCTGTTTTTT. As protein: CSVGGGFGRELFF.

V gene TRBV19 combines with J gene TRBJ1-1; 10 bases map to TRBD1. This CDR3 contains 15 residues. Germline assignment: CDR1 LNHDA and CDR2 SQIVND (reference sequence). With V trimmed by 1 base and J by 4 bases, 3 bases remained unmatched. Here the CDR3 reads CASSIGTGGRTEAFF. CDR3 nucleotide sequence: TGTGCCAGTAGTATAGGGACAGGGGGACGCACTGAAGCTTTCTTT.

The chain carries TRBV27 and TRBJ2-1; D gene uncertain. V lost 11 bases and J lost 4, with 9 bases in between. CDR1 and CDR2 (germline): MNHEY, SMNVEV (reference sequence). The length of the CDR3 is 11 residues. The CDR3 here is CAGPAYNEQFF. As DNA, the CDR3 is TGTGCCGGCCCTGCTTACAATGAGCAGTTCTTC.

V gene TRBV6-2 or TRBV6-3 combines with J gene TRBJ2-5; D is ambiguous. The CDR3 is 13 amino acids. Trimming removed 7 bases from V and 4 bases from J, with 13 bases in between. Germline values: CDR1 MNHEY, CDR2 SVGEGT. CDR3 bases: TGTGCCAGCAATGGCTTAGTTCGAGAGACCCAGTACTTC. It yields the protein CASNGLVRETQYF.

Here the CDR3 DNA reads TGTGCCAGCAGCTTAACAGCGGGAATCCTCTCAGATACGCAGTATTTT. Translated, it gives CASSLTAGILSDTQYF. The rearrangement uses TRBV7-2 and TRBJ2-3; 7 nucleotides align to TRBD2. Germline V gives CDR1 SGHTA, CDR2 FQGNSA. Trimming cost V 2 bases and J 4 bases; bases outside gene matches: 9. This CDR3 has 16 amino acids. Based on the CDR3 plus reference TRBV7-2 and TRBJ2-3, the full variable domain is GAGVSQSPSNKVTEKGKDVELRCDPISGHTALYWYRQSLGQGLEFLIYFQGNSAPDKSGLPSDRFSAERTGGSVSTLTIQRTQQEDSAVYLCASSLTAGILSDTQYFGPGTRLTVL.

This chain joins TRBV9 and TRBJ2-1, with 9 bases lining up with TRBD2. V was clipped by 0 bases and J by 4 bases; unmatched bases: 17. The CDR3 extends over 20 amino acids. Germline V CDR1 and CDR2: SGDLS, YYNGEE. CDR3 bases: TGTGCCAGCAGCGTAGCGGAAGGCGGGAGGGCCAGAAGTAGATACAATGAGCAGTTCTTC. Translated: CASSVAEGGRARSRYNEQFF.

This rearrangement joins TRBV2 to TRBJ2-2; no firm D call. The CDR3 covers 14 residues. Germline V gene lookup returns CDR1 SNHLY and CDR2 FYNNEI. V lost 7 bases and J 1 base, leaving 10 bases between the germline ends. The CDR3 protein is CASIRWQNTGELFF. The CDR3 DNA reads as TGTGCCAGCATCCGGTGGCAGAACACCGGGGAGCTGTTTTTT.

This clonotype was counted a single time. The rearrangement joins TRBV6-2 or TRBV6-3 to TRBJ2-1, with a tentative D call TRBD2 (6 bases). The CDR3 length is 14 residues. The V and J ends lost 6 bases and 4 bases respectively, with 13 bases between them. In germline, CDR1 is MNHEY, CDR2 SVGEGT. The CDR3 DNA sequence: TGTGCCAGCAGCCGACCGGGACTTTACAATGAGCAGTTCTTC. Translated, it gives CASSRPGLYNEQFF.

The V gene is TRBV6-2 or TRBV6-3, the J gene TRBJ1-3, with unresolved D. The V and J ends lost 7 bases and 0 bases respectively, with 13 bases between them. Germline-derived CDR1 and CDR2 are MNHEY and SVGEGT. The CDR3 has 15 amino acids. CDR3 sequence: CASTTTASSGNTIYF. In DNA, the CDR3 is TGTGCCAGCACGACCACAGCGTCCTCTGGAAACACCATATATTTT.

CDR3 in DNA: TGTGCCAGCAGTTGGACGTACTACGAGCAGTACTTC. It translates to CASSWTYYEQYF. The chain joins TRBV6-2 or TRBV6-3 to TRBJ2-7, with D hard to call. This CDR3 has 12 amino acids. Trimming cost V 4 bases and J 3 bases, with 7 bases left between them. CDR1 is MNHEY, CDR2 SVGEGT, per germline.

A remark on this clonotype: At one boundary the junction diverges from the germline segment, which might be a read error. V is TRBV7-7 and J is TRBJ2-5; D gene unclear. The CDR3 totals 14 residues. The V gene's germline CDR1 is SSHAT and CDR2 FNYEAQ (reference sequence). CDR3 in DNA: TGTGCTAGCAGCTCCCCGGGCCCTCAAGAGACCCAGTACTTC. Its translation is CASSSPGPQETQYF.

CDR3 sequence: CASSSRRPSSPSTDTQYF. The CDR3 DNA follows: TGTGCCAGCAGTTCCCGACGCCCCAGTTCCCCTAGCACAGATACGCAGTATTTT. This chain uses TRBV6-5 with TRBJ2-3; D not resolved. CDR3 size: 18 residues. The V end lost 4 bases, the J end lost 0 bases, and 20 bases lay between the germline ends. CDR1 and CDR2 from the germline V gene are MNHEY and SVGAGI.

The chain is built from TRBV7-3 and TRBJ2-1, with a tentative D call TRBD1 (5 bases). CDR3 length equals 14 residues. With 2 bases removed from V and 7 bases from J, the gap between germline ends came to 12 bases. Germline V gene lookup returns CDR1 SGHTA and CDR2 FQGTGA. CDR3 sequence: CASSLEGVGNEQFF. CDR3 coding DNA: TGTGCCAGCAGCTTAGAAGGGGTGGGGAATGAGCAGTTCTTC.

CDR3 loop: CATQAFRAGSTDTQYF. The CDR3 DNA reads TGTGCCACCCAAGCCTTTCGAGCGGGGAGCACAGATACGCAGTATTTT. The chain joins TRBV6-2 or TRBV6-3 to TRBJ2-3; TRBD2 matches at 7 bases. The junction had 13 bases not matched to a gene; V was cut back by 10 bases and J by 0 bases. Looked up from germline, CDR1 is MNHEY and CDR2 is SVGEGT. The CDR3 is made up of 16 amino acids.

This clonotype was seen once. The chain carries TRBV12-3 or TRBV12-4 and TRBJ2-5, with D possibly TRBD2 on 6 matching bases. Deletions cut 3 bases from V and 5 bases from J, with 13 bases between. The CDR3 has 14 residues. CDR3 in amino acids: CASSFRDRGETQYF. CDR3 DNA: TGTGCCAGCAGTTTCCGGGACCGGGGGGAGACCCAGTACTTC.

CDR3 in amino acids: CASSFRPGHQYF. The CDR3 DNA reads TGTGCCAGCAGTTTTCGTCCCGGACATCAGTATTTT. This chain links TRBV28 with TRBJ2-3; D is perhaps TRBD1 (5 bases). This CDR3 is built from 12 residues. Germline lookup yields CDR1 MDHEN and CDR2 SYDVKM. Deletions cut 3 bases from V and 12 bases from J, with 13 bases between. The variable domain in full, completed from reference TRBV28 and TRBJ2-3, reads DVKVTQSSRYLVKRTGEKVFLECVQDMDHENMFWYRQDPGLGLRLIYFSYDVKMKEKGDIPEGYSVSREKKERFSLILESASTNQTSMYLCASSFRPGHQYFGPGTRLTVL.

This chain links TRBV6-6 with TRBJ1-5; D is perhaps TRBD1 (6 bases). CDR1 and CDR2 (germline): MNHNY, SVGAGI (reference sequence). V was cut by 7 bases and J by 9 bases, with 10 bases left in between. The CDR3 spans 11 residues. Here the CDR3 DNA reads TGTGCCAGCAACGTAGGGGGGCCCCAGCATTTT. Amino acids: CASNVGGPQHF.

V gene TRBV24-1 combines with J gene TRBJ2-1, with 10 nucleotides matching TRBD2. The length of the CDR3 is 19 residues. CDR1 and CDR2 (germline): KGHDR, SFDVKD. Trimming cost V 2 bases and J 6 bases; bases outside gene matches: 15. The CDR3 protein is CATSDSPKRGTSVINEQFF. CDR3 in DNA: TGTGCCACCAGTGATTCTCCAAAGAGGGGGACTAGCGTGATCAATGAGCAGTTCTTC.

This clonotype is a singleton in its sample. CDR3 protein: CASSFGTGVPIYF. The CDR3 DNA follows: TGTGCCAGCAGCTTCGGGACAGGGGTTCCCATATATTTT. This chain connects TRBV7-2 to TRBJ1-3; 10 positions match TRBD1. The V gene end was trimmed by 3 bases and the J gene end by 11 bases; junction bases not matched to a gene: 4. The CDR3 sequence is 13 residues long. In germline, CDR1 is SGHTA, CDR2 FQGNSA.

This chain links TRBV12-3 or TRBV12-4 with TRBJ2-5; TRBD1 matches 7 bases. V was clipped by 5 bases and J by 2 bases; unmatched bases: 5. The CDR3 has 14 amino acids. CDR3 in DNA: TGTGCCAGCAGTGGCCCGGGACAGCAAGAGACCCAGTACTTC. This codes for CASSGPGQQETQYF.